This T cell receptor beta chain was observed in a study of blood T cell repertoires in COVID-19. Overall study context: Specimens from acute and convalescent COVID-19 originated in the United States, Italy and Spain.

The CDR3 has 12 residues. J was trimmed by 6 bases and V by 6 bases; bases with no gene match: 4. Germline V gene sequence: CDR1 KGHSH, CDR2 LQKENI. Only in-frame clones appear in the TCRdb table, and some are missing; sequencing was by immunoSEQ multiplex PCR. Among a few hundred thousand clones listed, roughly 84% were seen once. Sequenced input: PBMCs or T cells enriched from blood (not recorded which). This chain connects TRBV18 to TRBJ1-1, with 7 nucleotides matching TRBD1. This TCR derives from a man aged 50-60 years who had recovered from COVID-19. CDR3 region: CASSQGQAEAFF. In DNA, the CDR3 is TGTGCCAGCTCCCAAGGACAGGCTGAAGCTTTCTTT.